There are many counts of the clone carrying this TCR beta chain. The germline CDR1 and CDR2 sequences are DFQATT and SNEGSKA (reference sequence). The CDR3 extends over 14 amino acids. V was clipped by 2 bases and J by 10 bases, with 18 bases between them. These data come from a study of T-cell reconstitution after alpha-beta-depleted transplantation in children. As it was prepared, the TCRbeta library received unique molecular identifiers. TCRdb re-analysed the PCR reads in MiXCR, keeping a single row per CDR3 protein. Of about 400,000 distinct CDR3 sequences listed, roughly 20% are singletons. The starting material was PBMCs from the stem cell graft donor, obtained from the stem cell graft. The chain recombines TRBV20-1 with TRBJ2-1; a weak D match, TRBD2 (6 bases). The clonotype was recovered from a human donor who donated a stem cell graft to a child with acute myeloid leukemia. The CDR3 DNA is TGCAGTGCTAGAATACCGTTGGCAACTAGCGAGCAGTTCTTC. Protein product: CSARIPLATSEQFF.